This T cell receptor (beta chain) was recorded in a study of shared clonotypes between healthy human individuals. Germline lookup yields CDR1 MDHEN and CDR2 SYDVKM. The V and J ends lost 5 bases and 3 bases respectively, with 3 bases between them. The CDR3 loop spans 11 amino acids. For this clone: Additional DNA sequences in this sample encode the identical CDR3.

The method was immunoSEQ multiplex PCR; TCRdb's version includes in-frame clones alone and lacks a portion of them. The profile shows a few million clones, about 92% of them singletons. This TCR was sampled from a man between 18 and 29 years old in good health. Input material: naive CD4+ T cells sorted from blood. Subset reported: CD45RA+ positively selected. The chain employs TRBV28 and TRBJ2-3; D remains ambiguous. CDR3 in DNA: TGTGCCAGCAGTCTTACAGATACGCAGTATTTT. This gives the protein CASSLTDTQYF.